The present T cell receptor beta chain was sequenced within a study of OX40 agonist ivuxolimab in advanced cancers. On the study more broadly: Checkpoint inhibitors had been given previously to about 38% of patients. Study-level results: At 0.1 to 3.0 mg/kg, CD4+ and CD8+ blood T cells expanded clonally by week 6.

As regards this clone: No antigen is known for it.

TCRdb's table, derived via immunoSEQ multiplex PCR, lists solely in-frame clones and lacks some. The data contain about 68,000 clones, more than 75% of them singletons. Autoimmune disease history or systemic immunosuppression excluded patients. Germline V gene lookup returns CDR1 SGHVS and CDR2 FQNEAQ. The CDR3 is made up of 16 amino acids. The V gene lost 4 bases and the J gene lost 3 bases, with 19 bases spanning the gap. The receptor's source is an adult with an advanced solid tumor such as melanoma, head and neck, liver or kidney cancer. The source was CD4+ or CD8+ T cells sorted from blood, collected in a trial of the OX40 agonist ivuxolimab. V usage is TRBV7-8 and J usage is TRBJ2-7; the D gene is possibly TRBD1 (8 bases). CDR3 protein: CASSWGGTGYGYEQYF. CDR3 nucleotide sequence: TGTGCCAGCAGCTGGGGGGGGACAGGTTACGGCTACGAGCAGTACTTC. Full variable domain (remainder filled in from reference TRBV7-8 and TRBJ2-7): GAGVSQSPRYKVAKRGQDVALRCDPISGHVSLFWYQQALGQGPEFLTYFQNEAQLDKSGLPSDRFFAERPEGSVSTLKIQRTQQEDSAVYLCASSWGGTGYGYEQYFGPGTRLTVT.